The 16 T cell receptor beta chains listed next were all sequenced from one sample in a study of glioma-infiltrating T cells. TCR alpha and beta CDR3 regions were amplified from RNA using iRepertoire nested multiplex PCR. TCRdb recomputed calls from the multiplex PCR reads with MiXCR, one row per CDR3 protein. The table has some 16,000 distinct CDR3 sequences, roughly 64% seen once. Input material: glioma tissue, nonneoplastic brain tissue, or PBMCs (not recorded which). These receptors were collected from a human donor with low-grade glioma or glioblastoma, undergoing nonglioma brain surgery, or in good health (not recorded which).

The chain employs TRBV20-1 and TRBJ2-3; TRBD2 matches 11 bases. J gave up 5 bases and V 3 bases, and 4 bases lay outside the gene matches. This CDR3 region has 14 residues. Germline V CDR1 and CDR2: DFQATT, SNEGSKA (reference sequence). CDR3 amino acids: CSARVAGGIDTQYF. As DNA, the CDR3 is TGCAGTGCTAGGGTAGCGGGAGGGATAGATACGCAGTATTTT.

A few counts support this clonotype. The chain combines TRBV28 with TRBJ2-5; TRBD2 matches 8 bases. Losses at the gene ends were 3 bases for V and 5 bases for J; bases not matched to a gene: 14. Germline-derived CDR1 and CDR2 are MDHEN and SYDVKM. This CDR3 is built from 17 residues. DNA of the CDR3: TGTGCCAGCAGTTTTTGGGTGCTAGCGGGTGCGGGGGAGACCCAGTACTTC. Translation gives CASSFWVLAGAGETQYF.

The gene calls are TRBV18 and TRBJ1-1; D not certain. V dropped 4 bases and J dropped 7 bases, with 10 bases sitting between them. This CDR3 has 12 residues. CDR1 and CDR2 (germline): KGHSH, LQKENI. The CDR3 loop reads CASSLATGEAFF. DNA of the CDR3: TGTGCCAGCTCACTAGCGACTGGTGAAGCTTTCTTT.

The CDR3 DNA sequence: TGTGCCAGCAGTTCCGAGTGGGACAGGGGAGGAGGAGGGGCCAACGTCCTGACTTTC. It is translated as CASSSEWDRGGGGANVLTF. This chain uses TRBV5-4 with TRBJ2-6; 10 bases agree with TRBD1. CDR1 is SGHNT and CDR2 is YYREEE in the germline V gene (reference sequence). The CDR3 has 19 amino acids. The trim removed 5 bases at V and 4 bases at J, leaving 15 bases unmatched. Filled out from reference TRBV5-4 and TRBJ2-6, the complete variable domain reads ETGVTQSPTHLIKTRGQQVTLRCSSQSGHNTVSWYQQALGQGPQFIFQYYREEENGRGNFPPRFSGLQFPNYSSELNVNALELDDSALYLCASSSEWDRGGGGANVLTFGAGSRLTVL.

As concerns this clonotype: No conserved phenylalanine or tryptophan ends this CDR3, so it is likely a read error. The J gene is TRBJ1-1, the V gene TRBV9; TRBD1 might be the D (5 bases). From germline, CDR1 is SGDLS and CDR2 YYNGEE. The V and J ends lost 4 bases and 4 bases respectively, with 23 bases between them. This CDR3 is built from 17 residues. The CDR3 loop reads CASSLVQGGNRGTEAFS. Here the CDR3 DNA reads TGTGCCAGCAGCTTAGTGCAGGGAGGTAATCGGGGCACTGAAGCTTTCTCT.

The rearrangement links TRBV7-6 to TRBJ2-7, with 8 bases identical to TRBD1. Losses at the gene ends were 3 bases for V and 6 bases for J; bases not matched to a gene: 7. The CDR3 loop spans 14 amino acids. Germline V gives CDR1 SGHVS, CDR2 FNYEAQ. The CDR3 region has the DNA TGTGCCAGCAGCTTTGGGACAGGTTATGCCGAGCAGTACTTC. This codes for CASSFGTGYAEQYF.

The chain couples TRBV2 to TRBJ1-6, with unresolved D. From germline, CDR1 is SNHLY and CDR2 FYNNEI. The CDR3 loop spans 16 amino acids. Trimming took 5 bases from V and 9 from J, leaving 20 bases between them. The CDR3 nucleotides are TGTGCCAGCAGTTACTATTCCGGTGAAATAGGTTCACCCCTCCACTTT. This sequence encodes CASSYYSGEIGSPLHF.

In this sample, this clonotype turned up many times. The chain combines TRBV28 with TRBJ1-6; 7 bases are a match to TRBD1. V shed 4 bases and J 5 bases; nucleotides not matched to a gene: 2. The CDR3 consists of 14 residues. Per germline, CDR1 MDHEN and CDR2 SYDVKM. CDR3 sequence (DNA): TGTGCCAGCAGTTGGCAGGGGGATAATTCACCCCTCCACTTT. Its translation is CASSWQGDNSPLHF.

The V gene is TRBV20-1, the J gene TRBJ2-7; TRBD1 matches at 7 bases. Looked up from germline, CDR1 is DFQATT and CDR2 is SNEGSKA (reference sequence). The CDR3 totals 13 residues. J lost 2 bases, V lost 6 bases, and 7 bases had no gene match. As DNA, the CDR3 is TGCAGTGCGACAACCGGGACAGCCTACGAGCAGTACTTC. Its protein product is CSATTGTAYEQYF.

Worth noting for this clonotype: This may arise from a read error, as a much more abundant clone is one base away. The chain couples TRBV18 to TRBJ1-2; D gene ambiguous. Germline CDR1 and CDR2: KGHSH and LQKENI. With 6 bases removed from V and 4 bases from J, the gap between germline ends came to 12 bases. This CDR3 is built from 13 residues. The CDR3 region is CASSQKDTYGYTF. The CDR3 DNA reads TGTGCCAGCTCCCAGAAGGATACCTATGGCTACACCTTC. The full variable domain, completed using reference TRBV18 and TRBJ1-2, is NAGVMQNPRHLVRRRGQEARLRCSPMKGHSHVYWYRQLPEEGLKFMVYLQKENIIDESGMPKERFSAEFPKEGPSILRIQQVVRGDSAAYFCASSQKDTYGYTFGSGTRLTVV.

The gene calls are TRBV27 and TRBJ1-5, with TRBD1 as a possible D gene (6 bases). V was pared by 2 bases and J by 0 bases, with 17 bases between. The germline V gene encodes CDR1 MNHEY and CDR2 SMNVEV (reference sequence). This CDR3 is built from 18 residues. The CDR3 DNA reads TGTGCCAGCAGTTTAACCAAGGGGGGCGTAGATAGCAATCAGCCCCAGCATTTT. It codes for CASSLTKGGVDSNQPQHF.

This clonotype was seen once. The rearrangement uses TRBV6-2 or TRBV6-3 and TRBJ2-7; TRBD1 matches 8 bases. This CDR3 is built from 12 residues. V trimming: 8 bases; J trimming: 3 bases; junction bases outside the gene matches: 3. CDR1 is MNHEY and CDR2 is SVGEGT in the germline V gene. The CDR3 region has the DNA TGTGCCAGCGGACAGGGACACTACGAGCAGTACTTC. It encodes CASGQGHYEQYF.

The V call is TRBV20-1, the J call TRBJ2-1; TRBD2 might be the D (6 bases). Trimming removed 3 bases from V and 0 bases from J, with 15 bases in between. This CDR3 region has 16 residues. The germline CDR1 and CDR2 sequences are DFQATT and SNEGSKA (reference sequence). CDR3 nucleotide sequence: TGCAGTGCTAGTACCCTGCGGGGTCCCTCCTACAATGAGCAGTTCTTC. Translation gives CSASTLRGPSYNEQFF.

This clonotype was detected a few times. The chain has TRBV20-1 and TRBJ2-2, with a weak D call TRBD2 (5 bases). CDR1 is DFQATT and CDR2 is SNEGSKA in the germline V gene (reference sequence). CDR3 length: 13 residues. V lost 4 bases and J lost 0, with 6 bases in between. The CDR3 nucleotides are TGCAGTGCTACTAGCCCGAACACCGGGGAGCTGTTTTTT. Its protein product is CSATSPNTGELFF.

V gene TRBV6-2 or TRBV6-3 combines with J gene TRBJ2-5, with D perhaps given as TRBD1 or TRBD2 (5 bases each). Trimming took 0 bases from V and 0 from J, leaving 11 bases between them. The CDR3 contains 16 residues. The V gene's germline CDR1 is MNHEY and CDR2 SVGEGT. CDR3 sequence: CASSYSKGRYQETQYF. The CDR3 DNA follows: TGTGCCAGCAGTTACTCGAAGGGACGGTACCAAGAGACCCAGTACTTC.

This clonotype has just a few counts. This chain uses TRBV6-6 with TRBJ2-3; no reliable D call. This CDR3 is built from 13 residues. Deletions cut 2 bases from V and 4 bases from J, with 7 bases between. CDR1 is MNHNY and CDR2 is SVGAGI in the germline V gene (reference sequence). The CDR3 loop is CASSYARADTQYF. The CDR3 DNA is TGTGCCAGCAGTTACGCCCGGGCAGATACGCAGTATTTT.